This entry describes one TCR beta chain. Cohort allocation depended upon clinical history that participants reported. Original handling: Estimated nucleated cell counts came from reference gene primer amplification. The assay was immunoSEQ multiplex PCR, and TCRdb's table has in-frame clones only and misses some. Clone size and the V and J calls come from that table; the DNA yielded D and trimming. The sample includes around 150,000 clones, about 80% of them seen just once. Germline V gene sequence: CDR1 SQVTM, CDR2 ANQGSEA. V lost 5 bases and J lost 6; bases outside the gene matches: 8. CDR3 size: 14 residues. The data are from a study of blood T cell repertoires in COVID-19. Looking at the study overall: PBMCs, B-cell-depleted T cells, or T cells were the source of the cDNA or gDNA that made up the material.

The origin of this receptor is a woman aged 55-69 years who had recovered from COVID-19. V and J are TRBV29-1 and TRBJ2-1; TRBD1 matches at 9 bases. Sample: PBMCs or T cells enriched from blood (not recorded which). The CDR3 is CSVPRTGASNEQFF. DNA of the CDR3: TGCAGCGTTCCCCGGACAGGGGCGAGCAATGAGCAGTTCTTC.